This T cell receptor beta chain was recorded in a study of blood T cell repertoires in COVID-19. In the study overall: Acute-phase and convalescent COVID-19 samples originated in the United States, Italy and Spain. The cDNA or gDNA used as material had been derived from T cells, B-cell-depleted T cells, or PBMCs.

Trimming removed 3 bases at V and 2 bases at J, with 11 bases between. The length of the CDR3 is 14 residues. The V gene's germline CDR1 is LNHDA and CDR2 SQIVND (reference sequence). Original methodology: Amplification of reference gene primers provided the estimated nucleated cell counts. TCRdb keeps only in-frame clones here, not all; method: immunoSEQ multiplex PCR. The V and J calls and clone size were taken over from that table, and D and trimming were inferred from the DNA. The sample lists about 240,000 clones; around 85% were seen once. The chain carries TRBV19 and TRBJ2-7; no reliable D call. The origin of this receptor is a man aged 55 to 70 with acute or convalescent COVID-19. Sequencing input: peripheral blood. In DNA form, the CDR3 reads TGTGCCAGTAGTATTGGCCCTACTACCTACGAGCAGTACTTC. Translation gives CASSIGPTTYEQYF.